This TCR beta chain derives from a study of cytomegalovirus exposure and HLA in healthy donors. Donors counted as nominally healthy when sampled, yet unrecorded immune exposures were likely. To note about this clone: Its matching antigen is unknown.

Broader study findings: A later analysis showed TCR association rates differing by HLA locus, peaking at DRB1 and lowest at HLA-C. With high specificity and sensitivity, the classifier reportedly diagnosed cytomegalovirus status. For TCR beta chains, V- and J-gene trimming was later linked to a missense DCLRE1C variant.

Both 60 Vbeta primers and 13 Jbeta primers went into the PCR. The protocol was immunoSEQ multiplex PCR, while the TCRdb copy is restricted to in-frame clones and leaves out a portion. The table shows approximately 190,000 clones, with roughly nine tenths occurring only once. From germline, CDR1 is SNHLY and CDR2 FYNNEI. V was pared by 1 base and J by 13 bases, with 10 bases of the junction left unmatched. The CDR3 loop spans 14 amino acids. The sequenced sample was PBMCs. This clonotype was obtained from a boy under 10 years old in good health and CMV-seronegative. The chain employs TRBV2 and TRBJ2-5; 9 nucleotides line up with TRBD2. The CDR3 DNA reads as TGTGCCAGCAGTGAAGTCCCCGGGACTAGCCCCACGTACTTC. This translates into CASSEVPGTSPTYF.